One sample yielded the 10 T cell receptor beta chains listed below, sequenced in a study of blood T cell repertoires in COVID-19. Here immunoSEQ multiplex PCR was the method, and the copy in TCRdb shows in-frame clones only, minus some. The repertoire has around 260,000 clones, 86% of them found once; the top ten carry 3.6%. Source material: peripheral blood. All receptors come from a man between 18 and 35 years old with active or convalescent COVID-19.

In its sample, this clone was seen many times. The rearrangement uses TRBV28 and TRBJ2-7; a weak D match, TRBD1 (6 bases). Trimming pared 4 bases from V and 2 bases from J, leaving 12 bases between. CDR3 size: 14 residues. Germline V CDR1 and CDR2: MDHEN, SYDVKM. The CDR3 protein is CASSSRGTPYEQYF. The CDR3 region has the DNA TGTGCCAGCAGTTCCAGGGGAACCCCCTACGAGCAGTACTTC.

The V and J genes are TRBV27 and TRBJ2-1; D perhaps matches TRBD1 (6 bases). This CDR3 spans 13 amino acids. V lost 6 bases and J 4 bases, leaving 10 bases between the germline ends. From germline, CDR1 is MNHEY and CDR2 SMNVEV (reference sequence). This chain's CDR3 is CASRQGAYNEQFF. The DNA for the CDR3 is TGTGCCAGCAGACAGGGCGCGTACAATGAGCAGTTCTTC.

The genes are TRBV12-3 or TRBV12-4 and TRBJ2-3; D is possibly TRBD2 (5 bases). The CDR3 sequence is 12 residues long. Trimming stripped 8 bases from V and 4 bases from J, with 10 bases between. Here the CDR3 DNA reads TGTGCCAGCGGAGGAGCAGCAGATACGCAGTATTTT. Protein: CASGGAADTQYF.

The rearrangement uses TRBV7-2 and TRBJ1-2, with a weak D call TRBD1 (6 bases). This CDR3 has 15 amino acids. Germline V gene sequence: CDR1 SGHTA, CDR2 FQGNSA. V lost 5 bases and J 2 bases, leaving 15 bases between the germline ends. The DNA of the CDR3 is TGTGCCAGCAGCCCACAGACAGGCTTAAACTATGGCTACACCTTC. This codes for CASSPQTGLNYGYTF.

The V call is TRBV6-5, the J call TRBJ1-4; D is ambiguous. Deletions cut 4 bases from V and 3 bases from J, with 12 bases between. The CDR3 loop spans 15 amino acids. The V gene's germline CDR1 is MNHEY and CDR2 SVGAGI. The CDR3 spells CASSWMEGPNEKLFF. CDR3 in DNA: TGTGCCAGCAGTTGGATGGAGGGCCCTAATGAAAAACTGTTTTTT.

This chain connects TRBV11-2 to TRBJ1-1; D is uncertain. CDR1 and CDR2 from the germline V gene are SGHAT and FQNNGV. The CDR3 loop spans 13 amino acids. Deletions cut 4 bases from V and 4 bases from J, with 10 bases between. CDR3 nucleotide sequence: TGTGCCAGCAGCTCAGTCGGAGGCACTGAAGCTTTCTTT. Protein: CASSSVGGTEAFF. The full variable domain, with the rest looked up from reference TRBV11-2 and TRBJ1-1, is EAGVAQSPRYKIIEKRQSVAFWCNPISGHATLYWYQQILGQGPKLLIQFQNNGVVDDSQLPKDRFSAERLKGVDSTLKIQPAKLEDSAVYLCASSSVGGTEAFFGQGTRLTVV.

This chain uses TRBV9 with TRBJ2-7; 9 nucleotides match TRBD1. Per germline, CDR1 SGDLS and CDR2 YYNGEE. The J segment lost 2 bases and the V segment lost 2 bases, leaving 5 bases of the junction unmatched. This CDR3 has 15 residues. The CDR3 coding sequence is TGTGCCAGCAGCGTGACCGGGACAGGGCCCTACGAGCAGTACTTC. This encodes CASSVTGTGPYEQYF.

The V call is TRBV5-1, the J call TRBJ1-1, with unresolved D. CDR3 length: 16 residues. V gave up 4 bases and J gave up 0 bases, with 16 bases separating them. CDR1 is SGHRS and CDR2 is YFSETQ in the germline V gene. The DNA of the CDR3 is TGCGCCAGCAGCCCCCCCCCAGAAACAGTGAACACTGAAGCTTTCTTT. It yields the protein CASSPPPETVNTEAFF.

The chain recombines TRBV5-1 with TRBJ1-6; the D gene is possibly TRBD1 (6 bases). Per germline, CDR1 SGHRS and CDR2 YFSETQ. Trimming shortened V by 6 bases and J by 0 bases, and 19 bases separated the two germline ends. This CDR3 spans 18 amino acids. The CDR3 loop is CASTSGATRSSYNSPLHF. The CDR3 nucleotides are TGCGCCAGCACCTCAGGGGCCACCAGGAGCTCCTATAATTCACCCCTCCACTTT.

This chain links TRBV2 with TRBJ1-4; D gene ambiguous. Per germline, CDR1 SNHLY and CDR2 FYNNEI. Trimming left V 3 bases short and J 1 base short, with 12 bases between. This CDR3 is 16 amino acids long. For the CDR3, the DNA is TGTGCCAGCAGTGACCGGGGAGAAGAAACTAATGAAAAACTGTTTTTT. Translated: CASSDRGEETNEKLFF.